One sample yielded the 12 T cell receptor beta chains listed below, sequenced in a study of naive and memory T cell subsets. Both TRBC1 and TRBC2 were covered by a beta constant-region primer of two equimolar oligonucleotides. MiXCR was run by TCRdb on the UMI-ligation and nested PCR reads, yielding one entry per CDR3 protein. The table records 81,000 or so distinct CDR3 sequences, more than 6.5% of them present only once. The sample consisted of central memory CD4+ T cells from blood. These receptors came from a human donor in good health.

In its sample, this clonotype was seen many times. The chain carries TRBV30 and TRBJ2-1, with 7 bases fitting TRBD2. Germline trimming cut 5 bases from V and 3 bases from J; bases unmatched to any gene: 7. The CDR3 covers 14 residues. CDR1 is GTSNPN and CDR2 is SVGIG in the germline V gene (reference sequence). This chain's CDR3 is CAWRGAGNYNEQFF. CDR3 coding DNA: TGTGCCTGGCGAGGAGCGGGGAACTACAATGAGCAGTTCTTC.

This clonotype has at least ten counts. The chain recombines TRBV9 with TRBJ2-3, with TRBD2 as a possible D gene (6 bases). Trimming removed 3 bases from V and 1 base from J, with 15 bases in between. Germline loops: CDR1 SGDLS, CDR2 YYNGEE. This CDR3 has 16 residues. The CDR3 DNA reads TGTGCCAGCAGCGCCCATATCCGCGGGGGCACAGATACGCAGTATTTT. Its protein product is CASSAHIRGGTDTQYF.

This clonotype occurred many times. The chain is built from TRBV30 and TRBJ1-2; possibly TRBD1 for D (5 bases). The germline CDR1 and CDR2 sequences are GTSNPN and SVGIG (reference sequence). The V and J ends lost 0 bases and 7 bases respectively, with 21 bases between them. This CDR3 comprises 16 residues. CDR3 DNA: TGTGCCTGGAGTGTTAATTTTCGGGGGGGAGACGGTGGCTACACCTTC. Amino acids: CAWSVNFRGGDGGYTF.

This clonotype was recorded at least ten times. V and J are TRBV2 and TRBJ2-2; D gene ambiguous. This CDR3 is built from 13 residues. Germline V gene lookup returns CDR1 SNHLY and CDR2 FYNNEI. Deletions cut 6 bases from V and 5 bases from J, with 10 bases between. CDR3 loop: CASRGQLTGELFF. The CDR3 DNA sequence: TGTGCCAGCAGGGGCCAGCTAACCGGGGAGCTGTTTTTT.

This clonotype was found many times. V is TRBV29-1 and J is TRBJ1-3; a possible D gene is TRBD1 (6 bases). Trimming left V 7 bases short and J 0 bases short, with 16 bases between. Germline V gene lookup returns CDR1 SQVTM and CDR2 ANQGSEA. This CDR3 spans 15 amino acids. The CDR3 reads CSAWTDLSSGNTIYF. DNA for the CDR3: TGCAGCGCCTGGACAGATCTAAGCTCTGGAAACACCATATATTTT.

The J gene is TRBJ2-1, the V gene TRBV24-1; D might be TRBD1 or TRBD2, each matching 7 bases. The CDR3 is made up of 16 amino acids. Trimming left V 0 bases short and J 6 bases short, with 14 bases between. CDR1 and CDR2 from the germline V gene are KGHDR and SFDVKD. The CDR3 DNA sequence: TGTGCCACCAGTGATTTGGGGCAGGGGGGGAGCAATGAGCAGTTCTTC. Its translation: CATSDLGQGGSNEQFF.

This clonotype was recorded a few times. The rearrangement links TRBV18 to TRBJ2-3; D might be TRBD2 (5 bases). Germline V gene data show CDR1 as KGHSH and CDR2 as LQKENI. CDR3 length: 14 amino acids. Trimming took 6 bases from V and 2 from J, leaving 12 bases between them. The CDR3, as DNA: TGTGCCAGCTCGTCTGGGAGTAACACAGATACGCAGTATTTT. Its translation: CASSSGSNTDTQYF. The full variable domain, its missing parts supplied by reference TRBV18 and TRBJ2-3, is NAGVMQNPRHLVRRRGQEARLRCSPMKGHSHVYWYRQLPEEGLKFMVYLQKENIIDESGMPKERFSAEFPKEGPSILRIQQVVRGDSAAYFCASSSGSNTDTQYFGPGTRLTVL.

The V call is TRBV7-2, the J call TRBJ2-2; no reliable D call. Germline CDR1 SGHTA, CDR2 FQGNSA. This CDR3 comprises 14 residues. Trimming pared 5 bases from V and 4 bases from J, leaving 11 bases between. The CDR3 region has the DNA TGTGCCAGCAGCCCGACGAGAACCACCGGGGAGCTGTTTTTT. This encodes CASSPTRTTGELFF.

Regarding this clonotype: With a much larger clone just one base away, this may be a read error. The rearrangement links TRBV12-3 or TRBV12-4 to TRBJ1-6; D is ambiguous. Trimming left V 7 bases short and J 10 bases short, with 17 bases between. The CDR3 length is 14 residues. The CDR3 region is CASTLGKGRSPLHF. CDR3 nucleotide sequence: TGTGCCAGCACCCTCGGGAAAGGGAGATCACCCCTCCACTTT.

This clonotype was seen repeatedly, ten times or more. V and J are TRBV7-2 and TRBJ2-7; D ambiguous. This CDR3 has 13 residues. The germline V and J ends were trimmed by 6 bases and 11 bases, with 20 bases remaining between them. Germline V gene sequence: CDR1 SGHTA, CDR2 FQGNSA. This CDR3 reads CASSPSSSASEYF. The CDR3 DNA reads TGTGCCAGCAGTCCTTCCTCGAGCGCCAGCGAGTACTTC.

This clonotype was detected ten times or more. V and J are TRBV6-1 and TRBJ2-3; the match to TRBD2 covers 7 bases. Germline CDR1 is MNHNS and CDR2 is SASEGT. This CDR3 contains 14 residues. Trimming removed 4 bases from V and 10 bases from J; junction bases left unmatched: 11. The CDR3 region is CASSVDRAGPSQYF. The CDR3 coding sequence is TGTGCCAGCAGTGTGGACCGAGCGGGGCCGTCGCAGTATTTT.

This clonotype has just a few counts. The chain recombines TRBV25-1 with TRBJ2-1; 8 bases fit TRBD1. The CDR3 has 13 amino acids. Unmatched junction bases numbered 5, after V lost 5 bases and J lost 8 bases. Germline-derived CDR1 and CDR2 are MGHDK and SYGVNS. The CDR3 protein is CASSNRGFDEQFF. The CDR3 DNA follows: TGTGCCAGCAGTAACAGGGGGTTCGATGAGCAGTTCTTC.